These T cell receptor beta chains were read from a single sample in a study of blood T cell repertoires in COVID-19. The assay was immunoSEQ multiplex PCR, and TCRdb's table has in-frame clones only and misses some. The sample records more than 65,000 clones, more than 65% being singletons. Sequencing was carried out using peripheral blood. The receptors derive from a woman of 80 years or more with active or convalescent COVID-19. CDR3s include the opening cysteine and the closing phenylalanine or tryptophan. Each record gives: D gene, V gene, J gene, clone size, CDR3 protein, CDR3 DNA. D genes are given only for firm matches. Clone size appears in some rows only: once, few, many, or a class for an expanded clone.

D gene: .
V gene: TRBV6-5
J gene: TRBJ2-1
clone size: .
CDR3 protein: CASSYGGLTYNEQFF
CDR3 DNA: TGTGCCAGCAGTTACGGGGGACTCACCTACAATGAGCAGTTCTTC

D gene: .
V gene: TRBV19
J gene: TRBJ1-1
clone size: .
CDR3 protein: CASRGPREAFF
CDR3 DNA: TGTGCCAGTAGGGGGCCAAGAGAAGCTTTCTTT

D gene: TRBD1
V gene: TRBV5-4
J gene: TRBJ1-2
clone size: .
CDR3 protein: CASSLEQGAHYGYTF
CDR3 DNA: TGTGCCAGCAGCTTGGAACAGGGGGCCCACTATGGCTACACCTTC

D gene: TRBD2
V gene: TRBV5-4
J gene: TRBJ2-5
clone size: many
CDR3 protein: CASSNRLAGGQETQYF
CDR3 DNA: TGTGCCAGCAGCAACAGACTAGCGGGGGGACAAGAGACCCAGTACTTC

D gene: .
V gene: TRBV6-2/TRBV6-3
J gene: TRBJ1-1
clone size: .
CDR3 protein: CASSYSIVNTEAFF
CDR3 DNA: TGTGCCAGCAGTTACTCCATAGTGAACACTGAAGCTTTCTTT

D gene: TRBD1
V gene: TRBV6-5
J gene: TRBJ1-1
clone size: .
CDR3 protein: CASTVDRDGTEAFF
CDR3 DNA: TGTGCCAGCACTGTAGACAGGGATGGCACTGAAGCTTTCTTT

D gene: .
V gene: TRBV4-3
J gene: TRBJ1-3
clone size: .
CDR3 protein: CASSRDYSSGNTIYF
CDR3 DNA: TGCGCCAGCAGTCGGGACTACAGCTCTGGAAACACCATATATTTT

D gene: .
V gene: TRBV6-2/TRBV6-3
J gene: TRBJ1-2
clone size: .
CDR3 protein: CASSHQGRVYGYTF
CDR3 DNA: TGTGCCAGCAGCCACCAGGGGCGGGTGTATGGCTACACCTTC

D gene: TRBD1
V gene: TRBV19
J gene: TRBJ2-1
clone size: .
CDR3 protein: CASRHTGGGEQFF
CDR3 DNA: TGTGCCAGTAGACATACAGGGGGCGGTGAGCAGTTCTTC

D gene: TRBD1
V gene: TRBV27
J gene: TRBJ2-7
clone size: .
CDR3 protein: CASSFRDSSYEQYF
CDR3 DNA: TGTGCCAGCAGTTTTCGGGACAGCTCCTACGAGCAGTACTTC

D gene: TRBD1
V gene: TRBV7-2
J gene: TRBJ1-1
clone size: .
CDR3 protein: CASSITGDTEAFF
CDR3 DNA: TGTGCCAGCAGCATTACAGGGGACACTGAAGCTTTCTTT

D gene: TRBD1
V gene: TRBV7-2
J gene: TRBJ1-3
clone size: once
CDR3 protein: CASSQDREGNTIYF
CDR3 DNA: TGTGCCAGCAGCCAGGACAGGGAGGGAAACACCATATATTTT

D gene: .
V gene: TRBV15
J gene: TRBJ1-6
clone size: .
CDR3 protein: CATSRVQGTYNSPLHF
CDR3 DNA: TGTGCCACCAGCAGAGTACAGGGAACCTATAATTCACCCCTCCACTTT

D gene: .
V gene: TRBV7-2
J gene: TRBJ1-6
clone size: .
CDR3 protein: CASSLGYTNSPLHF
CDR3 DNA: TGTGCCAGCAGCTTAGGGTACACCAATTCACCCCTCCACTTT

D gene: TRBD1
V gene: TRBV6-5
J gene: TRBJ1-4
clone size: .
CDR3 protein: CATGTGDENEKLFF
CDR3 DNA: TGTGCCACCGGGACAGGGGATGAAAATGAAAAACTGTTTTTT

D gene: TRBD2
V gene: TRBV9
J gene: TRBJ2-1
clone size: once
CDR3 protein: CASSPLAGDYNEQFF
CDR3 DNA: TGTGCCAGCAGCCCACTAGCGGGGGACTACAATGAGCAGTTCTTC

D gene: .
V gene: TRBV19
J gene: TRBJ1-1
clone size: .
CDR3 protein: CASSPGEGFRLGDTEAFF
CDR3 DNA: TGTGCCAGTAGTCCAGGGGAGGGTTTTCGGCTGGGTGACACTGAAGCTTTCTTT

D gene: TRBD2
V gene: TRBV5-1
J gene: TRBJ2-7
clone size: .
CDR3 protein: CASKVAGGDEQYF
CDR3 DNA: TGCGCCAGCAAGGTAGCGGGGGGGGACGAGCAGTACTTC

D gene: TRBD2
V gene: TRBV14
J gene: TRBJ2-1
clone size: .
CDR3 protein: CASSHLAGPYNEQFF
CDR3 DNA: TGTGCCAGCAGCCACCTAGCGGGACCATACAATGAGCAGTTCTTC

D gene: TRBD2
V gene: TRBV7-2
J gene: TRBJ2-3
clone size: .
CDR3 protein: CASSLVLAGGLADTQYF
CDR3 DNA: TGTGCCAGCAGCTTAGTACTAGCGGGGGGTCTGGCGGATACGCAGTATTTT

D gene: .
V gene: TRBV10-3
J gene: TRBJ1-5
clone size: once
CDR3 protein: CAISEGYGTGKQPQHF
CDR3 DNA: TGTGCCATCAGTGAGGGATATGGAACAGGGAAGCAGCCCCAGCATTTT

D gene: .
V gene: TRBV7-9
J gene: TRBJ1-4
clone size: few
CDR3 protein: CASSLGFGTNEKLFF
CDR3 DNA: TGTGCCAGCAGCTTAGGCTTTGGGACAAATGAAAAACTGTTTTTT

D gene: TRBD2
V gene: TRBV19
J gene: TRBJ2-3
clone size: .
CDR3 protein: CASSIGYSGARTDTQYF
CDR3 DNA: TGTGCCAGTAGTATAGGGTACAGCGGGGCCCGCACAGATACGCAGTATTTT

D gene: .
V gene: TRBV3-1/TRBV3-2
J gene: TRBJ2-5
clone size: .
CDR3 protein: CASSQDFPGWQTQYF
CDR3 DNA: TGTGCCAGCAGCCAAGATTTTCCAGGGTGGCAGACCCAGTACTTC

D gene: TRBD1
V gene: TRBV2
J gene: TRBJ2-1
clone size: few
CDR3 protein: CASSEAQGVSLFF
CDR3 DNA: TGTGCCAGCAGTGAAGCGCAGGGGGTTAGTCTGTTCTTC

D gene: TRBD2
V gene: TRBV5-1
J gene: TRBJ2-3
clone size: once
CDR3 protein: CASSLGTSNTDTQYF
CDR3 DNA: TGCGCCAGCAGCTTGGGGACTAGCAACACAGATACGCAGTATTTT

D gene: TRBD2
V gene: TRBV27
J gene: TRBJ2-1
clone size: .
CDR3 protein: CASTPAGENNEQFF
CDR3 DNA: TGTGCCAGCACACCGGCGGGGGAGAACAATGAGCAGTTCTTC

D gene: TRBD1
V gene: TRBV11-1
J gene: TRBJ2-3
clone size: .
CDR3 protein: CASSPSIAGDSHTQYF
CDR3 DNA: TGTGCCAGCAGCCCCTCGATCGCCGGGGACAGCCATACGCAGTATTTT

D gene: .
V gene: TRBV5-1
J gene: TRBJ1-2
clone size: few
CDR3 protein: CASSIHESGGYTF
CDR3 DNA: TGCGCCAGCAGCATACACGAATCTGGCGGCTACACCTTC

D gene: .
V gene: TRBV4-1
J gene: TRBJ1-1
clone size: .
CDR3 protein: CASRSGQMNTEAFF
CDR3 DNA: TGCGCGAGCCGGAGCGGACAGATGAACACTGAAGCTTTCTTT

D gene: TRBD1
V gene: TRBV29-1
J gene: TRBJ2-3
clone size: .
CDR3 protein: CSAMTGSTDTQYF
CDR3 DNA: TGCAGCGCCATGACAGGGAGCACAGATACGCAGTATTTT

D gene: .
V gene: TRBV11-2
J gene: TRBJ2-5
clone size: .
CDR3 protein: CASSRLLSPQETQYF
CDR3 DNA: TGTGCCAGCAGCCGCCTTTTGAGTCCTCAAGAGACCCAGTACTTC

D gene: .
V gene: TRBV9
J gene: TRBJ2-5
clone size: .
CDR3 protein: CASSVVGRETQYF
CDR3 DNA: TGTGCCAGCAGCGTAGTGGGGCGTGAGACCCAGTACTTC